The subject of this entry is one TCR beta chain. Its antigen is as yet unknown. The sample belongs to a study of CD8 T cells in Susac syndrome. Germline V gene sequence: CDR1 MDHEN, CDR2 SYDVKM. The CDR3 length is 14 residues. V lost 5 bases, J lost 1 base, and 11 bases lay in between. General observations from the study: The study conceded that relatively few individuals underwent its TCR sequencing and HLA analysis.

Reverse transcription of about 0.5 to 1 ug RNA used random hexamers. A multiplex approach, immunoSEQ multiplex PCR, amplified TCR beta CDR3 across 54 Vbeta and 13 Jbeta. A single record per CDR3 protein comes from TCRdb applying MiXCR to the immunoSEQ multiplex PCR reads. The table includes around 59,000 distinct CDR3 sequences, around nine tenths detected once. Sequencing of TCR beta was performed on blood CD8+ T cells and on blood CD4+ T cells. FACS enriched CD8+ TEMRA cells, while bulk CD8+ and CD4+ were negatively isolated. The chain combines TRBV28 with TRBJ2-5; unclear D gene. The sample consisted of CD8+ T cells from PBMCs. The clonotype comes from a human donor in good health. CDR3 coding DNA: TGTGCCAGCAGTCCGGCTTATTCCCAAGAGACCCAGTACTTC. Its protein product is CASSPAYSQETQYF.